The T cell receptor beta chain described here comes from a study of T cell repertoires in cytomegalovirus infection. Study overall: CMV epitopes used comprised recently identified HLA-C-restricted ones and well-studied HLA-B-restricted ones. The public TCR beta signatures pointed to both CMV infection and matching HLA type.

This CDR3 contains 17 residues. V shed 4 bases, J shed 3 bases, and the junction held 7 bases outside the gene matches. Germline V lookup: CDR1 LGHNA, CDR2 YNFKEQ. Study outcomes and limitations: Clonotypes of TCR beta that were HLA-C-restricted and CMV-specific dominated the ex vivo response. Of the TCR beta families, the public ones yielded a cumulative frequency that identified carriers of CMV plus the relevant HLA.

A note on this clonotype: What it binds is not known.

In TCRdb, the reads were re-called with MiXCR into one record per CDR3 protein. This repertoire shows tens of thousands of distinct CDR3 sequences, 35% to 45% found once; its top ten account for 94%. The starting material was CD8+ T cells from cultured PBMCs, obtained from culture after CMV antigen stimulation. The chain has TRBV4-2 and TRBJ2-3, with TRBD2 matching over 13 bases. This clonotype originated in a human donor in good health (CMV status not recorded). Some clones in this sample may be carry-over from other donors' samples. The chain's CDR3 is CASSPTGTSGATDTQYF. The CDR3 nucleotides are TGTGCCAGCAGCCCTACTGGGACTAGCGGGGCTACAGATACGCAGTATTTT.